The rows below give T cell receptor beta chains drawn from one sample of a study of blood T cell repertoires in COVID-19. TCRdb keeps only in-frame clones here, not all; method: immunoSEQ multiplex PCR. The data show about 15,000 clones, with roughly 90% seen just once and approximately 3.1% held by the top ten. Source material: peripheral blood. The receptors were gathered from a human donor in a cohort sampled during active COVID-19. The CDR3 runs from the conserved cysteine through the conserved F or W. A D gene is named only where the DNA matches it firmly. Part of the rows lack a size; the others show once, few, many or a class for expanded clones.

J | size | V | D | DNA | CDR3
TRBJ2-3 | once | TRBV29-1 | TRBD1 | TGCAGCGTTACCGTCGGGACAGGGACAGATACGCAGTATTTT | CSVTVGTGTDTQYF
TRBJ1-2 | - | TRBV10-3 | TRBD1 | TGTGCCATCAGTGGGGGGACAGGAGCTAACTATGGCTACACCTTC | CAISGGTGANYGYTF
TRBJ1-3 | - | TRBV6-1 | - | TGTGCCAGCAGTGAAACTCCCCGTGGCACCATATATTTT | CASSETPRGTIYF
TRBJ2-7 | - | TRBV28 | - | TGTGCCAGCTCGGGACACCATCACTACGAGCAGTACTTC | CASSGHHHYEQYF
TRBJ1-5 | - | TRBV2 | - | TGTGCCAGCAGTGGGAGGGAGAGCTGGCAGCCCCAGCATTTT | CASSGRESWQPQHF
TRBJ2-1 | - | TRBV18 | TRBD2 | TGTGCCAGCTCTCGAGGGACTAGCGGACACAATGAGCAGTTCTTC | CASSRGTSGHNEQFF
TRBJ1-3 | - | TRBV7-3 | - | TGTGCCAGCAGCTTAACGAGCTCTGGAAACACCATATATTTT | CASSLTSSGNTIYF
TRBJ1-5 | - | TRBV19 | - | TGTGCCAGTAGTATAGGGAGGGGCTACAATCAGCCCCAGCATTTT | CASSIGRGYNQPQHF
TRBJ1-1 | - | TRBV28 | - | TGTGCCAGCAGTTTAATCTTGAACACTGAAGCTTTCTTT | CASSLILNTEAFF
TRBJ1-3 | - | TRBV30 | - | TGTGCCTGGAGTGTATTATTTGGAAACACCATATATTTT | CAWSVLFGNTIYF
TRBJ2-1 | once | TRBV7-2 | TRBD2 | TGTGCCAGCAGCCCACCGGCGGGGGTACGAGTAAATGAGCAGTTCTTC | CASSPPAGVRVNEQFF